Each of the 24 T cell receptor beta chains below was sequenced from the same sample in a study of cytomegalovirus exposure and HLA in healthy donors. Clones were read by immunoSEQ multiplex PCR, and TCRdb kept only the in-frame ones, dropping some. Among about 49,000 clones listed, around 94% were seen once. Sample: PBMCs. The source of these receptors is a woman aged 18-29 years in good health and CMV-seropositive.

In this sample, this clone turned up a few times. The chain links TRBV6-4 to TRBJ2-3; D might be TRBD2 (6 bases). Germline-derived CDR1 and CDR2 are MRHNA and SNTAGT. The CDR3 sequence is 13 residues long. Trimming left V 4 bases short and J 6 bases short, with 11 bases between. CDR3 in DNA: TGTGCCAGCAGTGTGGGGGACTCCGATACGCAGTATTTT. As protein: CASSVGDSDTQYF.

The chain joins TRBV6-5 to TRBJ1-5, with D tentatively TRBD1 (5 bases). This CDR3 region has 16 residues. In germline, CDR1 is MNHEY, CDR2 SVGAGI. Trimming stripped 2 bases from V and 2 bases from J, with 13 bases between. In DNA form, the CDR3 reads TGTGCCAGCAGTTACGGAAGGGGTGGCGGCAATCAGCCCCAGCATTTT. Translated, it gives CASSYGRGGGNQPQHF.

V gene TRBV29-1 combines with J gene TRBJ2-6, with D hard to call. Trimming pared 6 bases from V and 0 bases from J, leaving 9 bases between. Germline lookup yields CDR1 SQVTM and CDR2 ANQGSEA. The CDR3 spans 14 residues. CDR3 region: CSVSGSSGANVLTF. CDR3 sequence (DNA): TGCAGCGTCTCCGGTAGCTCTGGGGCCAACGTCCTGACTTTC.

The J gene is TRBJ2-5, the V gene TRBV5-4, with 9 nucleotides matching TRBD1. In germline, CDR1 is SGHNT, CDR2 YYREEE (reference sequence). Trimming removed 3 bases from V and 4 bases from J; junction bases left unmatched: 4. The CDR3 is 14 amino acids. CDR3 amino acids: CASSSTGGLETQYF. CDR3 coding DNA: TGTGCCAGCAGCTCCACAGGGGGCCTAGAGACCCAGTACTTC.

The rearrangement joins TRBV14 to TRBJ2-1; D may be TRBD1 (5 bases). The CDR3 sequence is 16 residues long. V was trimmed by 0 bases and J by 0 bases, leaving 9 bases between them. Germline V gene data show CDR1 as SGHDN and CDR2 as FVKESK. The CDR3 protein is CASSQEAGFSYNEQFF. The CDR3 DNA is TGTGCCAGCAGCCAAGAGGCAGGGTTCTCCTACAATGAGCAGTTCTTC.

In its sample, this clone was seen once. J is TRBJ2-1 and V is TRBV5-8, with D possibly matching TRBD2 (5 bases). The CDR3 has 15 residues. CDR1 is SGHTS, CDR2 YDEGEE, per germline. The V end lost 4 bases, the J end lost 2 bases, and 13 bases lay between the germline ends. CDR3 coding DNA: TGTGCCAGCAGCCCCAGTGTTAGCGCCTACAATGAGCAGTTCTTC. Its protein product is CASSPSVSAYNEQFF.

The chain has TRBV4-3 and TRBJ2-3, with TRBD2 matching 9 bases. Losses at the gene ends were 0 bases for V and 6 bases for J; bases not matched to a gene: 7. The CDR3 has 16 residues. Germline CDR1 reads LGHNA; CDR2 reads YSLEER. CDR3 in amino acids: CASSQDAGGTGDTQYF. The CDR3 bases are TGCGCCAGCAGCCAAGACGCGGGAGGGACCGGGGATACGCAGTATTTT.

The chain couples TRBV5-1 to TRBJ2-5; 13 bases are a match to TRBD2. CDR1 is SGHRS and CDR2 is YFSETQ in the germline V gene. V was clipped by 4 bases and J by 3 bases; unmatched bases: 6. The CDR3 runs 16 residues. CDR3 coding DNA: TGCGCCAGCAGCGGGGGACTAGCGGGGCTTAAAGAGACCCAGTACTTC. Translating gives CASSGGLAGLKETQYF.

This chain joins TRBV19 and TRBJ2-5; possibly TRBD2 for D (6 bases). Trimming took off 10 bases at V and 5 bases at J, with 20 bases between the two ends. Germline CDR1 is LNHDA and CDR2 is SQIVND (reference sequence). This CDR3 contains 14 residues. This CDR3 is CATTLGGEAETQYF. CDR3 sequence (DNA): TGTGCCACTACCCTAGGCGGGGAAGCGGAGACCCAGTACTTC.

The rearrangement joins TRBV10-3 to TRBJ2-3, with TRBD2 matching 15 bases. The CDR3 runs 23 residues. Germline V gene lookup returns CDR1 ENHRY and CDR2 SYGVKD. V lost 0 bases to trimming and J lost 6 bases; unmatched junction nucleotides: 22. CDR3 loop: CAISESPLGLAGGVAARSDTQYF. The DNA of the CDR3 is TGTGCCATCAGTGAGTCTCCCCTAGGACTAGCGGGAGGGGTCGCAGCCCGGTCCGATACGCAGTATTTT.

This chain uses TRBV9 with TRBJ2-5, with D perhaps TRBD2 (6 bases). Germline CDR1 and CDR2: SGDLS and YYNGEE. Trimming stripped 0 bases from V and 3 bases from J, with 9 bases between. This CDR3 comprises 14 residues. The CDR3 reads CASSVGGRKETQYF. Written as DNA, the CDR3 is TGTGCCAGCAGCGTAGGTGGGAGGAAAGAGACCCAGTACTTC.

The chain has TRBV10-2 and TRBJ1-2; 8 bases map to TRBD1. The ends lost 6 bases at V and 5 bases at J; junction bases unmatched: 5. Germline CDR1 reads WSHSY; CDR2 reads SAAADI. CDR3 length: 13 residues. CDR3 loop: CASRETGEYGYTF. CDR3 nucleotide sequence: TGCGCCAGCAGAGAGACAGGGGAATATGGCTACACCTTC.

This sequence joins TRBV30 and TRBJ1-2, with D possibly matching TRBD1 (6 bases). Germline-derived CDR1 and CDR2 are GTSNPN and SVGIG (reference sequence). This CDR3 region has 13 residues. V was cut by 4 bases and J by 6 bases, with 15 bases left in between. The CDR3 reads CAWTDDRRNGYTF. Here the CDR3 DNA reads TGTGCCTGGACCGACGACAGGAGAAATGGCTACACCTTC.

The chain employs TRBV13 and TRBJ2-4; 11 positions agree with TRBD2. V was clipped by 4 bases and J by 7 bases; unmatched bases: 6. Germline V gene sequence: CDR1 PRHDT, CDR2 FYEKMQ (reference sequence). The CDR3 runs 15 residues. The CDR3 sequence: CASSSLASGRNIQYF. The CDR3, as DNA: TGTGCCAGCAGCTCCCTAGCTAGCGGGAGGAACATTCAGTACTTC.

Concerning this clone itself: The identical CDR3 is also encoded by other nucleotide sequences in the sample. The chain links TRBV2 to TRBJ2-1; 7 nucleotides align to TRBD1. Germline CDR1 reads SNHLY; CDR2 reads FYNNEI. J lost 0 bases, V lost 6 bases, and 5 bases had no gene match. The CDR3 runs to 15 residues. The DNA of the CDR3 is TGTGCCAGCAGCGAGGACAGGAGCTCCTACAATGAGCAGTTCTTC. Translation gives CASSEDRSSYNEQFF.

A remark on this clone: One end of the junction varies from germline; a read error may be responsible. The CDR3 sequence: CSVGLGGEHRGAVF. The CDR3 coding sequence is TGCAGCGTTGGTCTAGGGGGCGAACACCGGGGAGCTGTTTTT. The J gene is TRBJ2-2, the V gene TRBV29-1, with 7 bases fitting TRBD1. The CDR3 covers 14 residues. The germline gives CDR1 SQVTM, CDR2 ANQGSEA.

The V and J genes are TRBV27 and TRBJ2-7; 8 positions match TRBD2. After removal of 5 bases from V and 0 bases from J, the junction contained 6 bases not matched to a gene. This CDR3 is 15 amino acids long. Germline assignment: CDR1 MNHEY and CDR2 SMNVEV (reference sequence). The CDR3 DNA reads as TGTGCCAGCAGTATACTAGCGGAACCCTCCTACGAGCAGTACTTC. It translates to CASSILAEPSYEQYF.

The chain links TRBV4-1 to TRBJ2-3; 10 bases map to TRBD2. From germline, CDR1 is MGHRA and CDR2 YSYEKL. The length of the CDR3 is 18 residues. V lost 0 bases, J lost 3 bases, and 9 bases stayed unmatched. CDR3 DNA sequence: TGCGCCAGCAGCCAAGATCGGGCTAGCGGGAGTCTTACAGATACGCAGTATTTT. Protein product: CASSQDRASGSLTDTQYF.

The chain has TRBV19 and TRBJ2-1; D gene uncertain. V was pared by 4 bases and J by 9 bases, with 10 bases between. The CDR3 is 12 amino acids. CDR1 is LNHDA and CDR2 is SQIVND in the germline V gene (reference sequence). The CDR3 loop is CASSTELGEQFF. The CDR3 DNA follows: TGTGCCAGTAGTACGGAGCTTGGTGAGCAGTTCTTC.

This clone was detected only once. The chain recombines TRBV6-1 with TRBJ2-7; D not certain. The CDR3 runs to 13 residues. Trimming took 0 bases from V and 2 from J, leaving 5 bases between them. In germline, CDR1 is MNHNS, CDR2 SASEGT. CDR3 loop: CASSEAQAYEQYF. The CDR3 nucleotides are TGTGCCAGCAGTGAAGCCCAGGCCTACGAGCAGTACTTC.

V is TRBV9 and J is TRBJ2-1; no reliable D call. V dropped 6 bases and J dropped 9 bases, with 7 bases sitting between them. This CDR3 comprises 10 residues. Germline V lookup: CDR1 SGDLS, CDR2 YYNGEE. The CDR3 protein is CASTELEQFF. Here the CDR3 DNA reads TGTGCCAGCACCGAACTTGAGCAGTTCTTC. The full variable domain, in which reference TRBV9 and TRBJ2-1 provide the parts outside the CDR3, is DSGVTQTPKHLITATGQRVTLRCSPRSGDLSVYWYQQSLDQGLQFLIQYYNGEERAKGNILERFSAQQFPDLHSELNLSSLELGDSALYFCASTELEQFFGPGTRLTVL.

The chain couples TRBV9 to TRBJ1-3; perhaps TRBD1 as D (5 bases). CDR3 length: 16 amino acids. Trimming removed 2 bases at V and 1 base at J, with 13 bases between. Germline-derived CDR1 and CDR2 are SGDLS and YYNGEE. The chain's CDR3 is CASSVGAEISGNTIYF. The CDR3 bases are TGTGCCAGCAGCGTTGGGGCAGAGATTTCTGGAAACACCATATATTTT.

The V and J genes are TRBV4-3 and TRBJ2-7; D is perhaps TRBD2 (5 bases). CDR1 is LGHNA, CDR2 YSLEER, per germline. The length of the CDR3 is 16 residues. Trimming took 0 bases from V and 0 from J, leaving 12 bases between them. The CDR3 spells CASSQDLGSGSYEQYF. DNA of the CDR3: TGCGCCAGCAGCCAAGATCTAGGCAGCGGCTCCTACGAGCAGTACTTC.

In the case of this clone: Germline and junction disagree at one end, which may indicate a read error. The chain links TRBV11-3 to TRBJ2-7; the D is unclear. The CDR3 totals 12 residues. CDR1 is SGHNT, CDR2 YENEEA, per germline. The chain's CDR3 is CASSSRMQVKNF. CDR3 bases: TGTGCCAGCAGCTCGAGGATGCAAGTGAAAAATTTC.